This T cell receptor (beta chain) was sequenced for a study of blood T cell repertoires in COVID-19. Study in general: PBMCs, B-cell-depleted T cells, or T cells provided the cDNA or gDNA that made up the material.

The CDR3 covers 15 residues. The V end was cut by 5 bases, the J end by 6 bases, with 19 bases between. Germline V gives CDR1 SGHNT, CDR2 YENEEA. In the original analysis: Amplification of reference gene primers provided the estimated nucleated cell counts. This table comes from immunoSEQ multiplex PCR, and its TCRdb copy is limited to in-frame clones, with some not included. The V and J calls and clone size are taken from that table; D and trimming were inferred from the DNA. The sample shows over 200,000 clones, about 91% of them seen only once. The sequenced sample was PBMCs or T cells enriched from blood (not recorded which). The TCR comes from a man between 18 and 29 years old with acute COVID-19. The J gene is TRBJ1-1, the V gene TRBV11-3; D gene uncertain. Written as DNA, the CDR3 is TGTGCCAGCAGCCTCCGTATGACAAATAGTGCTGAAGCTTTCTTT. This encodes CASSLRMTNSAEAFF. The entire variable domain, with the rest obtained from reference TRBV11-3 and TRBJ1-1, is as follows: EAGVVQSPRYKIIEKKQPVAFWCNPISGHNTLYWYLQNLGQGPELLIRYENEEAVDDSQLPKDRFSAERLKGVDSTLKIQPAELGDSAVYLCASSLRMTNSAEAFFGQGTRLTVV.